This T cell receptor (beta chain) originates from a study of read filtering for tumor transcriptome and immune sequencing (dated by TCRdb to 2020 to 2022). Study-level background: Of the patients in the cohort, approximately 16 were male and 11 to 15 were female, and their mean age was roughly 68 years, with a range of about 45 to 85. A main aim was a read-filtering strategy for immune repertoire data, specifically whether clonotypes supported by a single read should be removed. Per sample, about 3.5 to 11 million TCR-region mapped reads were obtained with IR-seq, compared with only roughly 80 to 1273 with RNA-seq. Under revised international staging, about eight patients fell into R-ISS I, some 15 into R-ISS II and over five into R-ISS III. Whole-transcriptome libraries were prepared with the TruSeq RNA Access Library Prep Kit after DNase treatment. Using the same bone marrow samples, the study compared TCR repertoires obtained by targeted immune repertoire sequencing with those obtained by bulk whole-transcriptome sequencing.

Each patient had bone marrow sampled at the time of active disease. Ficoll-Hypaque density gradient centrifugation was used to isolate bone marrow mononuclear cells. CD138-negative cells were obtained by negative selection after labeling with CD138 magnetic microbeads on a MACS separator, removing myeloma plasma cells. Flow cytometry with CD138 antibodies on an Attune NxT was used to check how pure the isolated cells were. Total RNA was extracted using TRIzol reagent and was quantified on a NanoDrop spectrophotometer. For each patient, paired RNA-seq and IR-seq were run on the CD138-negative bone marrow sample from that patient. General conclusions and limits of the study: Single-read clonotypes made up 80% to 85% of clonotypes but approximately 3.5% of total reads in IR-seq, and just under 75% of clonotypes and 35% to 55% of reads in RNA-seq. Compared with RNA-seq, IR-seq captured clonotypes at much greater depth and more reliably, and a smaller IR-seq throughput was enough to identify most of the shared clonotypes. When single-read clonotypes were removed, the proportions of shared clonotypes in IR-seq and RNA-seq correlated more strongly. The sorted CD138-negative fraction was not purified T cells but a mixed bone marrow immune population.

CDR1 and CDR2 are drawn from the germline V gene: SGHRS, YFSETQ. Clipping removes 0 bases from V and 6 bases from J, with 8 as the unmatched junction base count. The CDR3 numbers 16 residues from cysteine through phenylalanine. Kept here is only the CDR3 DNA, which spans 48 bases and is read in frame from base 1. This clonotype was seen repeatedly, ten times or more. Its antigen target is currently unknown. No base quality information exists; no much larger clone differs at one position. Starting from 400 to 450 ng RNA, TCR libraries were constructed with the Immunoverse kit using molecular barcoded adaptors that cover the alpha/delta and beta/gamma chains. The same RNA used for transcriptome sequencing was used for TCR library preparation. Sequencing of the TCR libraries was done on an Illumina HiSeq 4000 with 2 x 150 cycles. The study's own analysis went as follows. TCR reads were aligned to human V, D, J and C references and assembled into CDR3 clonotypes with MiXCR, including quality filtering and error correction. Clonotype counts and gene usage diversity were analyzed with the tcR package in R. Raw mapping reads were checked after the RNA-seq reads had been mapped by STAR aligner version 2.5.3a onto the human GRCh37 genome. To test how sequencing depth affected the clonotypes detected, IR-seq fastq files were randomly downsampled with Seqtk 1.3. TCRdb reworked the public reads: Q25 trimming with fastp, MiXCR clone assembly, productive beta chains retained. When rows share a CDR3 protein, they turn into one entry using the most common DNA and genes. None of the V and J calls come from the authors' own analysis; TCRdb made them. Here the sample has 94,000 or so distinct CDR3 sequences; roughly an eighth occur a single time. The ten most abundant clones make up 14% to 15% of the sample.

This TCR was sampled from a donor aged 40 or over with multiple myeloma. Sequences were obtained from a population of CD138-negative cells sorted from bone marrow. The label giving this sample's cell subset or site can be read as: bone marrow mononuclear cells depleted of CD138+ plasma/myeloma cells by negative magnetic selection. The chain employs TRBV5-1 and TRBJ2-7; 11 central bases correspond to TRBD2. CDR3 reads: CASSLVPSGRPLEQYF. The nucleotide sequence is TGCGCCAGCAGCTTGGTGCCTAGCGGGAGGCCACTCGAGCAGTACTTC.